A selection of T cell receptor beta chains follows, all from one sample in a study of shared clonotypes between healthy human individuals. TCRdb's copy holds only in-frame clones and misses some; the assay was immunoSEQ multiplex PCR. This sample has about 2.3 million clones, with over 90% found just once. Sequenced sample: naive CD4+ T cells from PBMCs. The receptors stem from a man aged 18 to 35 in good health. Some clones in this sample may be carry-over from other donors' samples. Each CDR3 is given with its conserved first and last residue. D genes are given only for firm matches. Clone size appears in some rows only: once, few, many, or a class for an expanded clone.

abundance: -; d_gene: -; v_gene: TRBV5-5; j_gene: TRBJ1-3; CDR3aa: CASSLGQSGNTIYF; CDR3nt: TGTGCCAGCAGCTTGGGACAGTCTGGAAACACCATATATTTT
abundance: -; d_gene: TRBD1; v_gene: TRBV6-5; j_gene: TRBJ1-2; CDR3aa: CASSPRTGRMGYTF; CDR3nt: TGTGCCAGCAGTCCCAGGACAGGGCGAATGGGCTACACCTTC
abundance: few; d_gene: -; v_gene: TRBV7-9; j_gene: TRBJ1-1; CDR3aa: CASSLARTAGSNTEAFF; CDR3nt: TGTGCCAGCAGCTTAGCGCGGACGGCGGGCTCGAACACTGAAGCTTTCTTT
abundance: -; d_gene: -; v_gene: TRBV5-4; j_gene: TRBJ1-3; CDR3aa: CASSPGGTRSGNTIYF; CDR3nt: TGTGCCAGCAGCCCGGGGGGGACGCGCTCTGGAAACACCATATATTTT
abundance: -; d_gene: -; v_gene: TRBV2; j_gene: TRBJ2-5; CDR3aa: CASSPERASPGETQYF; CDR3nt: TGTGCCAGCAGTCCTGAGAGGGCGTCCCCGGGGGAGACCCAGTACTTC
abundance: -; d_gene: TRBD2; v_gene: TRBV6-6; j_gene: TRBJ2-7; CDR3aa: CATLAGGSSYEQYF; CDR3nt: TGTGCCACCCTAGCGGGAGGCTCCTCCTACGAGCAGTACTTC
abundance: -; d_gene: -; v_gene: TRBV11-1; j_gene: TRBJ1-1; CDR3aa: CASSSRDRHANTEAFF; CDR3nt: TGTGCCAGCAGCTCCCGGGACCGTCACGCGAACACTGAAGCTTTCTTT
abundance: -; d_gene: TRBD2; v_gene: TRBV18; j_gene: TRBJ2-7; CDR3aa: CASSPGLAGGLSYEQYF; CDR3nt: TGTGCCAGCTCACCAGGGCTAGCGGGAGGCCTTTCCTACGAGCAGTACTTC
abundance: -; d_gene: TRBD1; v_gene: TRBV9; j_gene: TRBJ2-1; CDR3aa: CASSSPGQGNEQFF; CDR3nt: TGTGCCAGCAGCTCGCCGGGACAGGGAAATGAGCAGTTCTTC
abundance: once; d_gene: TRBD1; v_gene: TRBV5-1; j_gene: TRBJ2-7; CDR3aa: CASSLDGTGTSYEQYF; CDR3nt: TGCGCCAGCAGCTTGGACGGGACAGGCACCTCCTACGAGCAGTACTTC
abundance: -; d_gene: TRBD2; v_gene: TRBV28; j_gene: TRBJ2-7; CDR3aa: CASSLLAGGSYEQYF; CDR3nt: TGTGCCAGCAGTCTCCTAGCGGGAGGCTCCTACGAGCAGTACTTC
abundance: -; d_gene: -; v_gene: TRBV6-1; j_gene: TRBJ2-7; CDR3aa: CASSAVWAYEQYF; CDR3nt: TGTGCCAGCAGCGCCGTTTGGGCCTACGAGCAGTACTTC
abundance: -; d_gene: TRBD1; v_gene: TRBV6-5; j_gene: TRBJ2-7; CDR3aa: CASSYRQGITYEQYF; CDR3nt: TGTGCCAGCAGTTACCGACAGGGGATTACCTACGAGCAGTACTTC
abundance: -; d_gene: -; v_gene: TRBV28; j_gene: TRBJ1-3; CDR3aa: CASREREYSGNTIYF; CDR3nt: TGTGCCAGCAGGGAGCGGGAGTATTCTGGAAACACCATATATTTT
abundance: -; d_gene: -; v_gene: TRBV6-1; j_gene: TRBJ2-1; CDR3aa: CASTLRVYPYNEQFF; CDR3nt: TGTGCCAGCACCTTGCGGGTTTATCCCTACAATGAGCAGTTCTTC
abundance: -; d_gene: -; v_gene: TRBV28; j_gene: TRBJ1-2; CDR3aa: CASIQGAKRYGYTF; CDR3nt: TGTGCCAGCATCCAAGGGGCCAAACGCTATGGCTACACCTTC
abundance: once; d_gene: -; v_gene: TRBV5-1; j_gene: TRBJ2-7; CDR3aa: CASSQTGTPEQYF; CDR3nt: TGCGCCAGCAGCCAGACAGGTACCCCCGAGCAGTACTTC
abundance: -; d_gene: -; v_gene: TRBV19; j_gene: TRBJ2-2; CDR3aa: CASSRGRLAGELFF; CDR3nt: TGTGCCAGTAGCCGGGGGCGGTTGGCTGGGGAGCTGTTTTTT
abundance: -; d_gene: TRBD2; v_gene: TRBV10-3; j_gene: TRBJ2-2; CDR3aa: CAITEGRGNTGELFF; CDR3nt: TGTGCCATCACCGAGGGGAGGGGGAACACCGGGGAGCTGTTTTTT
abundance: -; d_gene: -; v_gene: TRBV7-8; j_gene: TRBJ2-5; CDR3aa: CASSTNQETQYF; CDR3nt: TGTGCCAGCAGCACCAACCAAGAGACCCAGTACTTC
abundance: -; d_gene: TRBD2; v_gene: TRBV5-1; j_gene: TRBJ2-2; CDR3aa: CASSLTGLAATGELFF; CDR3nt: TGCGCCAGCAGCTTAACAGGACTAGCGGCCACCGGGGAGCTGTTTTTT
abundance: -; d_gene: TRBD2; v_gene: TRBV7-2; j_gene: TRBJ2-3; CDR3aa: CASSLGLRGGDTQYF; CDR3nt: TGTGCCAGCAGCTTAGGGCTACGGGGAGGGGATACGCAGTATTTT
abundance: -; d_gene: -; v_gene: TRBV28; j_gene: TRBJ1-3; CDR3aa: CASTPLLGHQYF; CDR3nt: TGTGCCAGCACCCCCCTCTTAGGGCACCAATATTTT
abundance: -; d_gene: TRBD1; v_gene: TRBV11-3; j_gene: TRBJ2-7; CDR3aa: CASSRNGQGDEQYF; CDR3nt: TGTGCCAGCAGCCGGAATGGACAGGGGGACGAGCAGTACTTC
abundance: -; d_gene: TRBD2; v_gene: TRBV27; j_gene: TRBJ2-3; CDR3aa: CASSSGRGVDTQYF; CDR3nt: TGTGCCAGCAGTAGCGGGAGGGGCGTAGATACGCAGTATTTT
abundance: -; d_gene: -; v_gene: TRBV4-3; j_gene: TRBJ2-1; CDR3aa: CASSQGLISSYNEQFF; CDR3nt: TGCGCCAGCAGCCAAGGCCTTATTAGCTCCTACAATGAGCAGTTCTTC
abundance: -; d_gene: TRBD1; v_gene: TRBV6-6; j_gene: TRBJ2-7; CDR3aa: CASIPTPDRVREQYF; CDR3nt: TGTGCCAGCATCCCTACCCCCGACAGGGTGCGGGAGCAGTACTTC
abundance: once; d_gene: TRBD1; v_gene: TRBV4-1; j_gene: TRBJ1-3; CDR3aa: CASSQTGQRKAGNTIYF; CDR3nt: TGCGCCAGCAGCCAAACGGGACAGAGAAAGGCTGGAAACACCATATATTTT
abundance: once; d_gene: TRBD2; v_gene: TRBV18; j_gene: TRBJ2-3; CDR3aa: CASSPFSGRITDTQYF; CDR3nt: TGTGCCAGCTCACCATTTAGCGGGAGGATCACAGATACGCAGTATTTT
abundance: -; d_gene: TRBD2; v_gene: TRBV4-1; j_gene: TRBJ2-3; CDR3aa: CASSQATSGYTDTQYF; CDR3nt: TGCGCCAGCAGCCAGGCGACTAGCGGGTATACAGATACGCAGTATTTT
abundance: -; d_gene: -; v_gene: TRBV30; j_gene: TRBJ1-3; CDR3aa: CAWRTGFFASAGNTIYF; CDR3nt: TGTGCCTGGAGGACCGGTTTCTTCGCTTCAGCTGGAAACACCATATATTTT
abundance: -; d_gene: TRBD1; v_gene: TRBV14; j_gene: TRBJ1-2; CDR3aa: CASSQLTGGDYGYTF; CDR3nt: TGTGCCAGCAGCCAGTTAACAGGGGGCGACTATGGCTACACCTTC
abundance: -; d_gene: TRBD2; v_gene: TRBV28; j_gene: TRBJ2-3; CDR3aa: CASSVLAGADTQYF; CDR3nt: TGTGCCAGCAGTGTGCTAGCGGGAGCGGATACGCAGTATTTT
abundance: -; d_gene: -; v_gene: TRBV18; j_gene: TRBJ1-4; CDR3aa: CASSPFSTGKGGEKLFF; CDR3nt: TGTGCCAGCTCACCATTCTCAACAGGGAAGGGTGGAGAAAAACTGTTTTTT
abundance: -; d_gene: TRBD1; v_gene: TRBV28; j_gene: TRBJ2-2; CDR3aa: CASRPRDRAAGELFF; CDR3nt: TGTGCCAGCAGGCCAAGGGACAGGGCGGCCGGGGAGCTGTTTTTT
abundance: -; d_gene: TRBD1; v_gene: TRBV28; j_gene: TRBJ1-4; CDR3aa: CASRRTGDNEKLFF; CDR3nt: TGTGCCAGCAGGCGGACAGGGGATAATGAAAAACTGTTTTTT
abundance: -; d_gene: TRBD1; v_gene: TRBV28; j_gene: TRBJ1-2; CDR3aa: CASGDRGHTF; CDR3nt: TGTGCCAGCGGAGACAGGGGCCACACCTTC
abundance: -; d_gene: -; v_gene: TRBV28; j_gene: TRBJ2-7; CDR3aa: CASAGIYSYEQYF; CDR3nt: TGTGCCAGCGCCGGGATTTACTCCTACGAGCAGTACTTC
abundance: -; d_gene: TRBD1; v_gene: TRBV5-1; j_gene: TRBJ2-6; CDR3aa: CASSPDLSGGLTF; CDR3nt: TGCGCCAGCAGCCCGGACCTTTCAGGGGGCCTGACTTTC
abundance: -; d_gene: -; v_gene: TRBV10-3; j_gene: TRBJ2-7; CDR3aa: CAISGGYEQYF; CDR3nt: TGTGCCATCAGTGGAGGTTACGAGCAGTACTTC
abundance: -; d_gene: -; v_gene: TRBV7-6; j_gene: TRBJ2-5; CDR3aa: CASSLVKTGQETQYF; CDR3nt: TGTGCCAGCAGCTTAGTGAAGACGGGACAAGAGACCCAGTACTTC
abundance: -; d_gene: -; v_gene: TRBV28; j_gene: TRBJ1-1; CDR3aa: CASSLGPQRAFF; CDR3nt: TGTGCCAGCAGTTTAGGGCCCCAAAGGGCTTTCTTT
abundance: -; d_gene: TRBD2; v_gene: TRBV5-1; j_gene: TRBJ2-7; CDR3aa: CASSLLPTSEGEQYF; CDR3nt: TGCGCCAGCAGCTTGTTGCCGACTAGCGAAGGCGAGCAGTACTTC
abundance: -; d_gene: -; v_gene: TRBV5-6; j_gene: TRBJ1-2; CDR3aa: CASSLMGEDTF; CDR3nt: TGTGCCAGCAGCTTGATGGGAGAGGACACCTTC